This T cell receptor (beta chain) was sequenced in a study of monozygotic twins with cystic fibrosis. Sequencing used immunoSEQ multiplex PCR; TCRdb keeps in-frame clones, though not all of them. Among 7,400 or so clones, 90% to 95% were seen once, and the ten largest hold approximately 0.58%. V was pared by 7 bases and J by 2 bases, with 13 bases between. Germline lookup yields CDR1 SEHNR and CDR2 FQNEAQ (reference sequence). The CDR3 length is 14 residues. The chain links TRBV7-9 to TRBJ2-3; maybe TRBD2 (7 bases). The sequenced material came from blood. The origin of this receptor is a boy younger than 10 with cystic fibrosis. CDR3 protein: CASTEGGNTDTQYF. The CDR3 bases are TGTGCCAGCACGGAGGGGGGGAACACAGATACGCAGTATTTT.